The clone carrying this T cell receptor beta chain was recorded once. The target antigen is unknown. Assay used: immunoSEQ multiplex PCR; TCRdb lists only in-frame clones, some missing. Counted here are some 76,000 clones, about 95% occurring once; the ten biggest clones make up under 2%. This specimen comes from a study of T cell clonotyping in hematopoietic cell transplantation. Study observations and caveats: Broader posttransplant TCR repertoire diversity was predicted by graft donor and pretransplant recipient Inverse Simpson Index values.

This sample's time point: recipient sample about 28 days before transplant, after cytoreduction. This CDR3 is 13 amino acids long. Trimming shortened V by 4 bases and J by 7 bases, and 11 bases separated the two germline ends. The V gene's germline CDR1 is MNHEY and CDR2 SMNVEV (reference sequence). This clonotype was obtained from a woman between 45 and 65 years old with acute myeloid leukemia. Some clones in this sample may be carry-over from other donors' samples. The V call is TRBV27, the J call TRBJ1-5; no clear D gene. The sequencing used peripheral blood mononuclear cells, collected before stem cell transplant. The CDR3 protein is CASSWDGGQPQHF. CDR3 nucleotides: TGTGCCAGCAGTTGGGATGGAGGGCAGCCCCAGCATTTT.